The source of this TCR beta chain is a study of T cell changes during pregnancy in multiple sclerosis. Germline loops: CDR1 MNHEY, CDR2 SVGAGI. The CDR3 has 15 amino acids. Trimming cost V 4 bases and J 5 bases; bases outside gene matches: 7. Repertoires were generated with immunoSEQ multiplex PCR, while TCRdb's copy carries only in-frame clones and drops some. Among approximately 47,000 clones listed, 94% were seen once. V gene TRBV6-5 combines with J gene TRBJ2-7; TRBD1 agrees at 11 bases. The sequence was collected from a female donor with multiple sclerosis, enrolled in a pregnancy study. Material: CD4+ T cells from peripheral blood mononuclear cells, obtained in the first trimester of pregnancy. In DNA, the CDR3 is TGTGCCAGCAGTTCAACCGGGACAGGGGGACACGAGCAGTACTTC. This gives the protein CASSSTGTGGHEQYF.